A single sample gave rise to the 7 T cell receptor beta chains below, sequenced in a study of T cell changes during pregnancy in multiple sclerosis. The protocol was immunoSEQ multiplex PCR, while the TCRdb copy is restricted to in-frame clones and leaves out a portion. The repertoire consists of almost 95,000 clones, with more than 85% occurring once and the leading ten covering less than 2%. The sample in question was peripheral blood, obtained in the first trimester of pregnancy. The source is a female donor with multiple sclerosis, enrolled in a pregnancy study.

The chain links TRBV5-5 to TRBJ2-7; 12 nucleotides agree with TRBD2. V was clipped by 1 base and J by 6 bases; unmatched bases: 8. The V gene's germline CDR1 is SGHKS and CDR2 YYEKEE (reference sequence). CDR3 size: 16 residues. The CDR3 DNA reads as TGTGCCAGCAGCTTGTCTTCGACTAGCGGGAGATCCGAGCAGTACTTC. Translating it yields CASSLSSTSGRSEQYF.

The rearrangement links TRBV27 to TRBJ2-3, with 10 bases lining up with TRBD2. V gave up 5 bases and J gave up 2 bases; unmatched junction bases: 4. The CDR3 consists of 15 residues. Looked up from germline, CDR1 is MNHEY and CDR2 is SMNVEV (reference sequence). CDR3 in amino acids: CASSRGLANTDTQYF. CDR3 nucleotides: TGTGCCAGCAGTCGGGGACTAGCGAACACAGATACGCAGTATTTT.

The chain joins TRBV4-2 to TRBJ2-3; 11 bases line up with TRBD2. J lost 0 bases, V lost 5 bases, and 7 bases had no gene match. CDR1 is LGHNA and CDR2 is YNFKEQ in the germline V gene. The CDR3 spans 17 residues. CDR3 sequence: CASSFLLAGESTDTQYF. The CDR3 DNA sequence: TGTGCCAGCAGCTTCTTACTAGCGGGAGAGAGCACAGATACGCAGTATTTT.

The J gene is TRBJ1-5, the V gene TRBV7-5; TRBD1 is the table's D call, not checked against the DNA. TRBV7-5 is a recognized pseudogene. CDR3 length equals 16 residues. The CDR3 reads CVRSQTSEERGQPQHF. In DNA form, the CDR3 reads TGTGTCAGAAGCCAAACGTCAGAGGAAAGGGGCCAGCCCCAGCATTTT.

The rearrangement joins TRBV2 to TRBJ2-1; perhaps TRBD1 as D (5 bases). V was cut by 4 bases and J by 9 bases, with 22 bases left in between. In germline, CDR1 is SNHLY, CDR2 FYNNEI. This CDR3 comprises 16 residues. The CDR3 nucleotides read TGTGCCAGCAGTGGGCCGACAGTCCTCGACGACTCTGAGCAGTTCTTC. It translates to CASSGPTVLDDSEQFF.

The chain links TRBV30 to TRBJ2-7; D unresolved. Germline V CDR1 and CDR2: GTSNPN, SVGIG (reference sequence). The CDR3 has 11 residues. The CDR3 here is CGALDSYEQYF. DNA of the CDR3: TGTGGCGCTTTAGACTCCTACGAGCAGTACTTC.

This chain uses TRBV6-5 with TRBJ2-7; 15 bases match TRBD2. Germline V gives CDR1 MNHEY, CDR2 SVGAGI. This CDR3 comprises 14 residues. V lost 5 bases to trimming and J lost 6 bases; unmatched junction nucleotides: 2. The CDR3 region is CASSRTSGRAEQYF. CDR3 DNA sequence: TGTGCCAGCAGTAGGACTAGCGGGAGGGCCGAGCAGTACTTC.